There are a few counts of the clone carrying this T cell receptor beta chain. This sample was taken from a study of blood T cell repertoires in COVID-19. Study information: COVID-19 samples from acute and convalescent phases originated in the United States, Italy and Spain. In each case, the material was cDNA or gDNA derived from T cells, B-cell-depleted T cells, or PBMCs.

Cohort 3 recovery required two negative PCRs, clearance, or symptom resolution. This CDR3 has 13 residues. Trimming removed 5 bases from V and 7 bases from J, with 12 bases in between. In the study's own analysis: Amplification of reference gene primers was used by the study to estimate nucleated cell counts. Only in-frame clones appear in the TCRdb table, and some are missing; sequencing was by immunoSEQ multiplex PCR. V and J calls and clone size follow that table, whereas D and trimming were derived from the DNA. The repertoire holds approximately 210,000 clones, with approximately 84% as singletons.

This chain joins TRBV12-3 or TRBV12-4 and TRBJ1-5; tentatively, D is TRBD1 (6 bases). This receptor was identified in a man between 35 and 55 years old who had recovered from COVID-19. Sequences were obtained from PBMCs or T cells enriched from blood (not recorded which). This CDR3 is CASSHRVDQPQHF. In DNA form, the CDR3 reads TGTGCCAGCAGTCACAGGGTCGACCAGCCCCAGCATTTT.